The sequence of this T cell receptor beta chain was determined in a study of blood T cell repertoires in COVID-19. CDR3 length: 15 amino acids. CDR1 LGHDT and CDR2 YNNKEL come from the germline V gene (reference sequence). V was shortened by 3 bases and J by 4 bases, with 14 bases between the two germline ends. Original analysis: Reference gene primer amplification gave estimated nucleated cell counts. Libraries were prepared by immunoSEQ multiplex PCR; TCRdb keeps only in-frame clonotypes and omits some of them. The V and J calls and clone size were taken over from that table, and D and trimming were inferred from the DNA. The sample includes under 200,000 clones, almost 85% seen only once; the top ten take less than 3.5%. While infection was still active, Seattle patients were enrolled and then followed longitudinally.

This chain joins TRBV3-1 (or the pseudogene TRBV3-2) and TRBJ2-3; D possibly corresponds to TRBD1 (6 bases). The TCR sequence derives from a woman of 80 years or more with COVID-19, enrolled during active disease. The sequencing sample was made of peripheral blood. Here the CDR3 reads CASSQGAFAADTQYF. In DNA, the CDR3 is TGTGCCAGCAGCCAGGGGGCATTTGCAGCAGATACGCAGTATTTT.